These T cell receptor beta chains were read from a single sample in a study of cytomegalovirus exposure and HLA in healthy donors. Method: immunoSEQ multiplex PCR; TCRdb's copy keeps in-frame clones and lacks some. This table holds tens of thousands of clones, about 60% found once. Sample: PBMCs. These receptors were obtained from a woman aged 30 to 39 in good health and CMV-seronegative. Both conserved end residues are part of each CDR3. Fields, in order: J gene, clone size, V gene, D gene, CDR3 DNA, CDR3 protein. A D gene is named only where the DNA matches it firmly. Rows may omit the clone size; those that give it use once, few, many or a size class.

j_call: TRBJ1-3
clone_size: .
v_call: TRBV9
d_call: .
cdr3_nt: TGTGCCAGCAGCCTCAGGGATTTCTCTGGAAACACCATATATTTT
cdr3_aa: CASSLRDFSGNTIYF

j_call: TRBJ2-3
clone_size: .
v_call: TRBV4-3
d_call: TRBD2
cdr3_nt: TGCGCCAGCAGCCAAGGTAGCGGGAGTAGGACAGATACGCAGTATTTT
cdr3_aa: CASSQGSGSRTDTQYF

j_call: TRBJ2-5
clone_size: .
v_call: TRBV5-1
d_call: .
cdr3_nt: TGCGCCAGCAGCCGGGAGAGGCAAGAGACCCAGTACTTC
cdr3_aa: CASSRERQETQYF

j_call: TRBJ2-3
clone_size: few
v_call: TRBV6-6
d_call: TRBD2
cdr3_nt: TGTGCCAGCAGACTTAGCGGGGGGGGGTCAGATACGCAGTATTTT
cdr3_aa: CASRLSGGGSDTQYF

j_call: TRBJ2-3
clone_size: .
v_call: TRBV29-1
d_call: .
cdr3_nt: TGCAGCGTTGAATCGGTCGGGATGGCAGATACGCAGTATTTT
cdr3_aa: CSVESVGMADTQYF

j_call: TRBJ2-3
clone_size: .
v_call: TRBV28
d_call: .
cdr3_nt: TGTGCCAGCACCACAAGACAGACTACGCAGTATTTT
cdr3_aa: CASTTRQTTQYF

j_call: TRBJ1-6
clone_size: few
v_call: TRBV4-1
d_call: .
cdr3_nt: TGCGCCAGCAGCCAAGGAATTGGGGGGGAGGAGAGACCCCTCCACTTT
cdr3_aa: CASSQGIGGEERPLHF

j_call: TRBJ1-2
clone_size: .
v_call: TRBV28
d_call: TRBD1
cdr3_nt: TGTGCCAGCAGTTTAAATCGACAGGGCAAAGCTAACTATGGCTACACCTTC
cdr3_aa: CASSLNRQGKANYGYTF

j_call: TRBJ2-5
clone_size: .
v_call: TRBV7-3
d_call: TRBD2
cdr3_nt: TGTGCCAGCAGCTTAAATCCAGCGGGAGTAGGAGAGACCCAGTACTTC
cdr3_aa: CASSLNPAGVGETQYF

j_call: TRBJ2-3
clone_size: once
v_call: TRBV9
d_call: .
cdr3_nt: TGTGCCAGCAGCGTATTTCCAGACACAGATACGCAGTATTTT
cdr3_aa: CASSVFPDTDTQYF

j_call: TRBJ1-1
clone_size: few
v_call: TRBV2
d_call: .
cdr3_nt: TGTGCCAGCAGTGGCAGTATGAACACTGAAGCTTTCTTT
cdr3_aa: CASSGSMNTEAFF

j_call: TRBJ2-3
clone_size: .
v_call: TRBV11-3
d_call: .
cdr3_nt: TGTGCCAGCAGCTCTAATACAGATACGCAGTATTTT
cdr3_aa: CASSSNTDTQYF

j_call: TRBJ2-7
clone_size: .
v_call: TRBV10-3
d_call: TRBD1
cdr3_nt: TGTGCCATCAGTGTCCGACAGGGAAAATACGAGCAGTACTTC
cdr3_aa: CAISVRQGKYEQYF

j_call: TRBJ2-2
clone_size: few
v_call: TRBV29-1
d_call: .
cdr3_nt: TGCAGTGGGGTGCGGGGCACCGGGGAGCTGTTTTTT
cdr3_aa: CSGVRGTGELFF

j_call: TRBJ2-3
clone_size: .
v_call: TRBV19
d_call: TRBD2
cdr3_nt: TGTGCCACCCGCGGGGGTAGCACAGATACGCAGTATTTT
cdr3_aa: CATRGGSTDTQYF

j_call: TRBJ1-2
clone_size: .
v_call: TRBV7-8
d_call: .
cdr3_nt: TGTGCCAGCAGCTTAGGGCAGGGGCTCTATGGCTACACCTTC
cdr3_aa: CASSLGQGLYGYTF

j_call: TRBJ1-3
clone_size: few
v_call: TRBV6-5
d_call: .
cdr3_nt: TGTGCCAGCAGCGCGCGGGGAGCGAGGGGAAACACCATATATTTT
cdr3_aa: CASSARGARGNTIYF

j_call: TRBJ2-7
clone_size: few
v_call: TRBV7-9
d_call: TRBD2
cdr3_nt: TGTGCCAGCAGCAAAACTAGCGGGGTCTCCTACGAGCAGTACTTC
cdr3_aa: CASSKTSGVSYEQYF

j_call: TRBJ1-5
clone_size: few
v_call: TRBV4-1
d_call: .
cdr3_nt: TGCGCCAGCAGCCAACCCGGCCGGGAGCAGCCCCAGCATTTT
cdr3_aa: CASSQPGREQPQHF

j_call: TRBJ1-5
clone_size: many
v_call: TRBV6-5
d_call: TRBD1
cdr3_nt: TGTGCCAGCAGTTACGGACAGGAGAATCAGCCCCAGCATTTT
cdr3_aa: CASSYGQENQPQHF

j_call: TRBJ1-5
clone_size: .
v_call: TRBV18
d_call: .
cdr3_nt: TGTGCCAGCTCACGGGGGGACAATCAGCCCCAGCATTTT
cdr3_aa: CASSRGDNQPQHF

j_call: TRBJ2-2
clone_size: once
v_call: TRBV10-3
d_call: TRBD2
cdr3_nt: TGTGCCATCAGTGAGTGGCTCGCGAGCGGGGGCACCGGGGAGCTGTTTTTT
cdr3_aa: CAISEWLASGGTGELFF

j_call: TRBJ1-1
clone_size: .
v_call: TRBV7-8
d_call: .
cdr3_nt: TGTGCCAGCAGCTCCTTAGTCCAGAACACTGAAGCTTTCTTT
cdr3_aa: CASSSLVQNTEAFF

j_call: TRBJ1-2
clone_size: medium-sized
v_call: TRBV2
d_call: .
cdr3_nt: TGTGCCAGCAGTGGGTTATTGGACACCTATGGCTATGGCTACACCTTC
cdr3_aa: CASSGLLDTYGYGYTF

j_call: TRBJ2-7
clone_size: .
v_call: TRBV2
d_call: TRBD1
cdr3_nt: TGTGCCAGCAGGGACAGGGTCTACGAGCAGTACTTC
cdr3_aa: CASRDRVYEQYF

j_call: TRBJ2-7
clone_size: .
v_call: TRBV7-3
d_call: TRBD2
cdr3_nt: TGTGCCAGCAGCTTAGAAGCTAGCGGGAGGCCCTACTCCTACGAGCAGTACTTC
cdr3_aa: CASSLEASGRPYSYEQYF

j_call: TRBJ1-4
clone_size: .
v_call: TRBV11-2
d_call: .
cdr3_nt: TGTGCCAGCAGCTTTAGTACCGATGAAAAACTGTTTTTT
cdr3_aa: CASSFSTDEKLFF

j_call: TRBJ1-2
clone_size: .
v_call: TRBV19
d_call: .
cdr3_nt: TGTGCCAGTATCTCCGGGGTGCCTTATGGCTACACCTTC
cdr3_aa: CASISGVPYGYTF

j_call: TRBJ2-7
clone_size: .
v_call: TRBV10-3
d_call: .
cdr3_nt: TGTGCCATCAGTGAGTCGCAGGGTTCGGGCGAGCAGTACTTC
cdr3_aa: CAISESQGSGEQYF

j_call: TRBJ2-7
clone_size: .
v_call: TRBV28
d_call: TRBD1
cdr3_nt: TGTGCCAGCATCCCGGGACAGCTTAGCTCCTACGAGCAGTACTTC
cdr3_aa: CASIPGQLSSYEQYF

j_call: TRBJ1-1
clone_size: few
v_call: TRBV19
d_call: TRBD1
cdr3_nt: TGTGCCAGTAGTATTGGGACAGGAGGCACTGAAGCTTTCTTT
cdr3_aa: CASSIGTGGTEAFF

j_call: TRBJ1-1
clone_size: few
v_call: TRBV28
d_call: TRBD1
cdr3_nt: TGTGCCAGCAGTTTCCCCGGGACAGGGGTAGGGAACACTGAAGCTTTCTTT
cdr3_aa: CASSFPGTGVGNTEAFF

j_call: TRBJ1-1
clone_size: many
v_call: TRBV5-1
d_call: .
cdr3_nt: TGCGCCAGCGGGGGGACCCTCGGCACCAACACTGAAGCTTTCTTT
cdr3_aa: CASGGTLGTNTEAFF

j_call: TRBJ2-7
clone_size: .
v_call: TRBV14
d_call: .
cdr3_nt: TGTGCCAGCAGCCATCTGGCCTTAGCCGAGCAGTACTTC
cdr3_aa: CASSHLALAEQYF

j_call: TRBJ1-1
clone_size: .
v_call: TRBV19
d_call: .
cdr3_nt: TGTGCCAGTAGTACAGGACAGCGGAACACTGAAGCTTTCTTT
cdr3_aa: CASSTGQRNTEAFF

j_call: TRBJ2-7
clone_size: .
v_call: TRBV5-3
d_call: .
cdr3_nt: TGTGCCAGAAGCTTCCGACAGTCCACCTACGAGCAGTACTTC
cdr3_aa: CARSFRQSTYEQYF

j_call: TRBJ2-3
clone_size: .
v_call: TRBV13
d_call: .
cdr3_nt: TGTGCCAGCAGCTTCGTCCCGGACTACACAGATACGCAGTATTTT
cdr3_aa: CASSFVPDYTDTQYF

j_call: TRBJ2-3
clone_size: few
v_call: TRBV6-5
d_call: .
cdr3_nt: TGTGCCAGCAGTTACCAGGCAGGGGTCACAGATACGCAGTATTTT
cdr3_aa: CASSYQAGVTDTQYF

j_call: TRBJ1-1
clone_size: few
v_call: TRBV10-1
d_call: .
cdr3_nt: TGCGCCAGCACCCAAGGGGTCGGGACTGAAGCTTTCTTT
cdr3_aa: CASTQGVGTEAFF

j_call: TRBJ1-2
clone_size: .
v_call: TRBV28
d_call: .
cdr3_nt: TGTGCCAGCAGGAGACCGGGAGGATCCTATGGCTACACCTTC
cdr3_aa: CASRRPGGSYGYTF

j_call: TRBJ1-5
clone_size: .
v_call: TRBV6-1
d_call: TRBD1
cdr3_nt: TGTGCCAGCAGGACAGGGCCGAATCAGCCCCAGCATTTT
cdr3_aa: CASRTGPNQPQHF

j_call: TRBJ1-1
clone_size: .
v_call: TRBV5-1
d_call: .
cdr3_nt: TGCGCCAGCAGCTTGGAAGTGGTAGAGATGAACACTGAAGCTTTCTTT
cdr3_aa: CASSLEVVEMNTEAFF

j_call: TRBJ2-7
clone_size: .
v_call: TRBV27
d_call: TRBD1
cdr3_nt: TGTGCCAGCAGCAGACATTGGACAGGCGACGAGCAGTACTTC
cdr3_aa: CASSRHWTGDEQYF

j_call: TRBJ1-1
clone_size: .
v_call: TRBV11-2
d_call: .
cdr3_nt: TGTGCCAGCAATAAACAGGGTAGAGGAGAAGCTTTCTTT
cdr3_aa: CASNKQGRGEAFF

j_call: TRBJ1-4
clone_size: few
v_call: TRBV18
d_call: .
cdr3_nt: TGTGCCAGCTCACCAATACGGGCTCAGGGGAATGAAAAACTGTTTTTT
cdr3_aa: CASSPIRAQGNEKLFF

j_call: TRBJ1-4
clone_size: .
v_call: TRBV28
d_call: TRBD1
cdr3_nt: TGTGCCAGCAGTTTTGGAGCAGGGGGTGAAAAACTGTTTTTT
cdr3_aa: CASSFGAGGEKLFF

j_call: TRBJ2-3
clone_size: .
v_call: TRBV7-6
d_call: TRBD2
cdr3_nt: TGTGCCAGCAGCTTAGAGGCAGGGGCGGGGGGTCAGCCCCAGTATTTT
cdr3_aa: CASSLEAGAGGQPQYF

j_call: TRBJ1-2
clone_size: .
v_call: TRBV6-5
d_call: .
cdr3_nt: TGTGCCAGCAGGGGAGAAGTGGGCTACACCTTC
cdr3_aa: CASRGEVGYTF

j_call: TRBJ2-7
clone_size: .
v_call: TRBV7-9
d_call: .
cdr3_nt: TGTGCCAGCAGCTTAGGTACCGACAGCTACGAGCAGTACTTC
cdr3_aa: CASSLGTDSYEQYF

j_call: TRBJ2-6
clone_size: .
v_call: TRBV4-3
d_call: .
cdr3_nt: TGCGCCAGCAGCCAACGGCAGGGGTTAGCTGGGGCCAACGTCCTGACTTTC
cdr3_aa: CASSQRQGLAGANVLTF

j_call: TRBJ2-3
clone_size: .
v_call: TRBV12-5
d_call: .
cdr3_nt: TGTGCTAGTGGTTCCCAGGGTGATACCACAGATACGCAGTATTTT
cdr3_aa: CASGSQGDTTDTQYF

j_call: TRBJ2-2
clone_size: .
v_call: TRBV5-1
d_call: .
cdr3_nt: TGCGCCAGCAGCGGGGGGACAGACACCGGGGAGCTGTTTTTT
cdr3_aa: CASSGGTDTGELFF

j_call: TRBJ2-3
clone_size: .
v_call: TRBV4-1
d_call: TRBD2
cdr3_nt: TGCGCCAGCAGCCGGGCCGGGGTGACTAGCGGATTCACAGATACGCAGTATTTT
cdr3_aa: CASSRAGVTSGFTDTQYF

j_call: TRBJ1-2
clone_size: .
v_call: TRBV18
d_call: .
cdr3_nt: TGTGCCAGCTCACCGTCAGGGGAGTATGGCTACACCTTC
cdr3_aa: CASSPSGEYGYTF